The entry that follows covers one TCR beta chain sequence. The record originates from a study of T cell responses to AZD1222 COVID-19 vaccine. V was shortened by 1 base and J by 0 bases, with 13 bases between the two germline ends. The V gene's germline CDR1 is SGHRS and CDR2 YFSETQ. CDR3 length equals 17 residues. Second doses at about 4 or about 12 weeks were pooled. The table came from immunoSEQ multiplex PCR; TCRdb's copy has only in-frame clones and leaves some out. Among about 270,000 clones, about 94% were seen once, and the ten largest hold less than 0.65%. The sample here was peripheral blood, taken 28 days after the second AZD1222 dose. The V and J genes are TRBV5-1 and TRBJ1-4; D possibly corresponds to TRBD1 (6 bases). The receptor comes from an adult who received the AZD1222 COVID-19 vaccine. Written as DNA, the CDR3 is TGCGCCAGCAGCTTGACAGGGTCCTCAGCAACTAATGAAAAACTGTTTTTT. It specifies CASSLTGSSATNEKLFF.